The T cell receptor (beta chain) under discussion was sequenced for a study of cytomegalovirus exposure and HLA in healthy donors. General study results and limits: An analysis that was carried out later associated approximately 15,000 TCR beta sequences with HLA alleles at 0.05 false discovery rate.

Healthy bone marrow donors supplied every sample. This clone was seen a handful of times. Its antigen is currently unknown. The same CDR3 is also encoded by other DNA sequences in this sample. The trim removed 6 bases at V and 4 bases at J, leaving 8 bases unmatched. The CDR3 runs 14 residues. Germline V lookup: CDR1 SQVTM, CDR2 ANQGSEA. A multiplex PCR was run with 60 Vbeta primers and 13 Jbeta primers. Data came from immunoSEQ multiplex PCR; TCRdb stores just in-frame clones and leaves some out. This repertoire shows about 150,000 clones, around 79% found once; its top ten account for 3.5%. The rearrangement links TRBV29-1 to TRBJ2-1, with TRBD1 identical over 8 bases. The sample taken for sequencing was PBMCs. The TCR sequence derives from a human donor in good health. The CDR3 here is CSVLGQGTYNEQFF. The CDR3 DNA reads as TGCAGCGTACTCGGACAGGGAACTTACAATGAGCAGTTCTTC.